These T cell receptor beta chains were read from a single sample in a study of CD8+CD57+ T cells in acquired aplastic anemia. One entry per CDR3 protein, called by TCRdb with MiXCR from the reads. The sample comprises 86,000 or so distinct CDR3 sequences, approximately 45% of which are singletons, and about 66% rests with the top ten. Sequenced material: sorted CD4+, CD8+, or CD8+CD57+ T cells (not recorded which) from PBMCs. The receptors shown here come from a human donor in good health, serving as a control. The CDR3 runs from the conserved cysteine through the conserved F or W. The order of the fields is V gene, J gene, CDR3 protein.

v_call: TRBV5-1
j_call: TRBJ1-1
cdr3_aa: CASTWRDGYEAFF

v_call: TRBV24-1
j_call: NA
cdr3_aa: CATGAGLADTQHF

v_call: TRBV10-1
j_call: TRBJ1-1
cdr3_aa: CASSESTVGTEAFF

v_call: TRBV7-9
j_call: TRBJ2-5
cdr3_aa: CASSARLEGETQYF

v_call: TRBV6-1
j_call: TRBJ1-6
cdr3_aa: CASSPTGTANSPLHF

v_call: TRBV6-2/TRBV6-3
j_call: TRBJ2-7
cdr3_aa: CASSDPPPASYEQYF

v_call: TRBV20-1
j_call: TRBJ1-6
cdr3_aa: CSARGGKGSPLHF

v_call: TRBV7-9
j_call: TRBJ1-1
cdr3_aa: CASSVGYGSSENTEAFF

v_call: TRBV2
j_call: TRBJ1-1
cdr3_aa: CASIKGWDTEAFF

v_call: TRBV25-1
j_call: TRBJ2-1
cdr3_aa: CASSDPGGSYNEQFF

v_call: TRBV7-9
j_call: TRBJ1-2
cdr3_aa: CASSQGEGGARYTF

v_call: TRBV19
j_call: TRBJ2-1
cdr3_aa: CASKVAVTNNEQFF

v_call: TRBV19
j_call: TRBJ1-2
cdr3_aa: CASGDRGQGYTF

v_call: TRBV29-1
j_call: TRBJ2-5
cdr3_aa: CSVARDRGELETQYF

v_call: TRBV10-3
j_call: TRBJ1-1
cdr3_aa: CAISGLGTEAFF

v_call: TRBV20-1
j_call: TRBJ2-1
cdr3_aa: CSARGLAGVDEQFF

v_call: TRBV7-6
j_call: TRBJ2-3
cdr3_aa: CASSWGGTDTQYF

v_call: TRBV2
j_call: TRBJ2-3
cdr3_aa: CASSEAGEADTQYF

v_call: TRBV12-3/TRBV12-4
j_call: TRBJ2-3
cdr3_aa: CASTSGLAGDTQYF

v_call: TRBV27
j_call: TRBJ2-1
cdr3_aa: CASTLSGDYNEQFF

v_call: TRBV6-1
j_call: TRBJ2-7
cdr3_aa: CASSQNTYEQYF

v_call: TRBV2
j_call: TRBJ1-5
cdr3_aa: CATSPFQGQPQHF

v_call: TRBV5-1
j_call: TRBJ2-4
cdr3_aa: CASSLDPSGALAKNIQYF

v_call: TRBV2
j_call: TRBJ1-5
cdr3_aa: CASRGTAQQPQHF

v_call: TRBV20-1
j_call: TRBJ2-5
cdr3_aa: CSARDFRGGLQETQYF

v_call: TRBV15
j_call: TRBJ1-1
cdr3_aa: CATSRDPVNTEAFF

v_call: TRBV25-1
j_call: TRBJ2-7
cdr3_aa: CASSSGQGYYEQYF

v_call: TRBV5-8
j_call: TRBJ2-3
cdr3_aa: CASSSGTGTDTQYF

v_call: TRBV10-3
j_call: TRBJ2-5
cdr3_aa: CAISESSFSSQETQYF

v_call: TRBV6-1
j_call: TRBJ1-2
cdr3_aa: CASSTPPPDTRGGYTF

v_call: TRBV6-1
j_call: TRBJ1-5
cdr3_aa: CASSRERGNQPQHF

v_call: TRBV4-2
j_call: TRBJ2-1
cdr3_aa: CASSPYGNEQFF

v_call: TRBV20-1
j_call: TRBJ2-5
cdr3_aa: CSSLGTSGGRQETQYF

v_call: TRBV9
j_call: TRBJ1-1
cdr3_aa: CASSVAGNTEAFF

v_call: TRBV7-9
j_call: TRBJ2-1
cdr3_aa: CASSPGGHEQFF

v_call: TRBV2
j_call: TRBJ2-7
cdr3_aa: CASSSGNEQYF

v_call: TRBV10-3
j_call: TRBJ1-2
cdr3_aa: CAISVGSRGYTF

v_call: TRBV6-5
j_call: TRBJ1-5
cdr3_aa: CASGYGQGTPQHF

v_call: TRBV6-2/TRBV6-3
j_call: TRBJ1-2
cdr3_aa: CASSYDGGRGNYGYTF

v_call: TRBV12-3/TRBV12-4
j_call: TRBJ2-1
cdr3_aa: CASGPRDNEQFF

v_call: TRBV24-1
j_call: TRBJ2-7
cdr3_aa: CATSDRTGTYEQYF

v_call: TRBV7-2
j_call: TRBJ1-5
cdr3_aa: CAARGGNQPQHF

v_call: TRBV5-1
j_call: TRBJ1-2
cdr3_aa: CASSGGGASYGYTF

v_call: TRBV11-1
j_call: TRBJ2-5
cdr3_aa: CASSPEFGTLNMKEQETQYF

v_call: TRBV12-3/TRBV12-4
j_call: TRBJ1-3
cdr3_aa: CASLSTGTNTIYF

v_call: TRBV25-1
j_call: TRBJ2-3
cdr3_aa: CASSETPAGGTDTQYF

v_call: TRBV4-2
j_call: TRBJ1-4
cdr3_aa: CASSPPMLVANEKLFF

v_call: TRBV25-1
j_call: TRBJ1-1
cdr3_aa: CASRGLLNTEAFF

v_call: TRBV12-5
j_call: TRBJ2-1
cdr3_aa: CASGLGNEQFF